The 27 T cell receptor beta chains reported below all come from one sample, sequenced in a study of T cells after yellow fever vaccination (dated by TCRdb to about 2019). The treatment or condition label of this sample denotes: live attenuated yellow fever vaccine strain. To prepare the library, 5' RACE was applied. For sequencing, an Illumina HiSeq 2500 was employed. TCRdb trimmed public reads at Q25 via fastp, called clones via MiXCR and kept in-frame beta chains. All rows with the same CDR3 protein become a single entry with the most common DNA and genes. Across this sample there are a few hundred thousand distinct CDR3 sequences, with 8.1% seen only once. Roughly 15% of the sample rests with the top ten. The specimen was PBMCs, collected about 49 days after the first yellow fever vaccination. Receptors were obtained from a young man who received the YFV17D yellow fever vaccine.

The J gene is TRBJ2-1, the V gene TRBV4-2; TRBD2 agrees at 9 bases. The CDR3 is 16 amino acids. Germline V lookup: CDR1 LGHNA, CDR2 YNFKEQ. V shed 1 base, J shed 2 bases, and the junction held 3 bases outside the gene matches. CDR3 residues: CASSQALAGAYNEQFF. The CDR3, as DNA: TGTGCCAGCAGCCAAGCATTAGCGGGGGCCTACAATGAGCAGTTCTTC.

This clonotype was counted only a few times. V gene TRBV6-4 combines with J gene TRBJ2-1, with TRBD2 matching over 12 bases. Germline values: CDR1 MRHNA, CDR2 SNTAGT. V dropped 6 bases and J dropped 6; count of bases not matched to a gene: 3. The CDR3 totals 14 residues. The CDR3 DNA follows: TGTGCCAGCAGCCCTAGCGGGGGGGCCAATGAGCAGTTCTTC. Encoded protein: CASSPSGGANEQFF.

The table lists this clonotype with many counts. The chain employs TRBV29-1 and TRBJ2-4; D uncertain. With 6 bases removed from V and 0 bases from J, the gap between germline ends came to 9 bases. The CDR3 has 13 residues. Germline V gene sequence: CDR1 SQVTM, CDR2 ANQGSEA. The DNA for the CDR3 is TGCAGCGTAGCAGATTTAGCCAAAAACATTCAGTACTTC. Its translation is CSVADLAKNIQYF. Full variable domain (missing parts from reference TRBV29-1 and TRBJ2-4): SAVISQKPSRDICQRGTSLTIQCQVDSQVTMMFWYRQQPGQSLTLIATANQGSEATYESGFVIDKFPISRPNLTFSTLTVSNMSPEDSSIYLCSVADLAKNIQYFGAGTRLSVL.

This chain joins TRBV5-1 and TRBJ2-5, with TRBD2 identical over 7 bases. The CDR3 length is 13 residues. Losses at the gene ends were 5 bases for V and 3 bases for J; bases not matched to a gene: 4. Germline V gives CDR1 SGHRS, CDR2 YFSETQ. The DNA for the CDR3 is TGCGCCAGCAGATTCGCGGGGGAAGAGACCCAGTACTTC. Protein product: CASRFAGEETQYF.

Only a few counts were recorded for this clonotype. This rearrangement joins TRBV9 to TRBJ2-1; 12 bases line up with TRBD2. The CDR3 runs 17 residues. After removal of 2 bases from V and 8 bases from J, the junction contained 11 bases not matched to a gene. Germline CDR1 reads SGDLS; CDR2 reads YYNGEE. CDR3 in amino acids: CASSVWGLAGGPHEQFF. The CDR3 DNA reads as TGTGCCAGCAGCGTCTGGGGCCTAGCGGGGGGGCCCCATGAGCAGTTCTTC.

The rearrangement uses TRBV4-3 and TRBJ1-6; D is ambiguous. The germline V gene encodes CDR1 LGHNA and CDR2 YSLEER. The CDR3 loop spans 13 amino acids. Trimming pared 1 base from V and 11 bases from J, leaving 9 bases between. The CDR3 nucleotides are TGCGCCAGCAGCCAAGTTGACGGTCCACCCCTCCACTTT. Its translation is CASSQVDGPPLHF.

The genes are TRBV5-6 and TRBJ1-1, with 10 bases identical to TRBD1. There are 15 residues in the CDR3. Germline V CDR1 and CDR2: SGHDT, YYEEEE. Unmatched junction bases numbered 10, after V lost 4 bases and J lost 7 bases. The CDR3 DNA is TGTGCCAGCAGCAGACTTAGCCGGGACAGGGGTGAAGCTTTCTTT. Protein: CASSRLSRDRGEAFF. Combining the CDR3 with reference TRBV5-6 and TRBJ1-1 gives the whole variable domain DAGVTQSPTHLIKTRGQQVTLRCSPKSGHDTVSWYQQALGQGPQFIFQYYEEEERQRGNFPDRFSGHQFPNYSSELNVNALLLGDSALYLCASSRLSRDRGEAFFGQGTRLTVV.

This clonotype has more than one count but fewer than ten. The CDR3 spells CSALTAAPTDTQYF. In DNA form, the CDR3 reads TGCAGTGCCCTGACAGCTGCGCCAACAGATACGCAGTATTTT. V gene TRBV20-1 combines with J gene TRBJ2-3; weak D call: TRBD1 (5 bases). CDR3 length: 14 amino acids. The V gene lost 6 bases and the J gene lost 3 bases, with 16 bases spanning the gap. The germline CDR1 and CDR2 sequences are DFQATT and SNEGSKA (reference sequence).

This clonotype has more than one count but fewer than ten. The rearrangement uses TRBV12-3 or TRBV12-4 and TRBJ1-1; maybe TRBD1 (6 bases). The CDR3 loop spans 13 amino acids. Trimming pared 9 bases from V and 5 bases from J, leaving 16 bases between. DNA for the CDR3: TGTGCCAGTGAGGGGGGGGCGCGGACTGAAGCTTTCTTT. Its translation: CASEGGARTEAFF.

In this sample, this clonotype turned up a few times. V and J are TRBV5-6 and TRBJ2-1; 9 bases align to TRBD1. This CDR3 is built from 14 residues. The germline V gene has CDR1 SGHDT and CDR2 YYEEEE. J lost 10 bases, V lost 5 bases, and 10 bases had no gene match. The CDR3 spells CASRDRGAPGEQFF. The CDR3 DNA is TGTGCCAGCAGGGACAGGGGAGCCCCAGGGGAGCAGTTCTTC.

This clonotype was counted at least ten times. The chain has TRBV7-2 and TRBJ2-1; D is ambiguous. CDR3 length: 15 residues. Germline CDR1 is SGHTA and CDR2 is FQGNSA. Trimming pared 5 bases from V and 6 bases from J, leaving 17 bases between. The CDR3 DNA reads as TGTGCCAGCAGCCCGTACATGGGGAATTCCAATGAGCAGTTCTTC. This translates into CASSPYMGNSNEQFF.

The chain carries TRBV12-3 or TRBV12-4 and TRBJ1-1; 10 bases align to TRBD1. V shed 3 bases, J shed 12 bases, and the junction held 13 bases outside the gene matches. The CDR3 length is 15 residues. The CDR3 protein is CASSFSDRGALRPFF. In DNA, the CDR3 is TGTGCCAGCAGTTTCTCGGACAGGGGGGCTTTGAGACCTTTCTTT.

The sample holds many counts of this clonotype. The chain couples TRBV5-1 to TRBJ2-1; 10 nucleotides match TRBD2. From germline, CDR1 is SGHRS and CDR2 YFSETQ. There are 15 residues in the CDR3. V trimming: 1 base; J trimming: 5 bases; junction bases outside the gene matches: 3. The CDR3 DNA reads as TGCGCCAGCAGCTTGAGAAGCGGGGGGGACAATGAGCAGTTCTTC. It specifies CASSLRSGGDNEQFF.

This clonotype came up a few times. V usage is TRBV12-3 or TRBV12-4 and J usage is TRBJ2-5, with D perhaps matching TRBD1 (6 bases). The V and J ends lost 6 bases and 4 bases respectively, with 12 bases between them. The CDR3 extends over 13 amino acids. CDR3 coding DNA: TGTGCCAGCAGCTACGGGACACTAGAGACCCAGTACTTC. As protein: CASSYGTLETQYF.

This clonotype was counted only a few times. The genes are TRBV21-1 and TRBJ2-7. TRBV21-1 is listed as a pseudogene. The CDR3 runs to 11 residues. The CDR3 sequence is CASSAHWEQYV. The CDR3 bases are TGTGCCAGCAGCGCACATTGGGAGCAGTACGTC.

This clonotype occurred a few times. The rearrangement joins TRBV12-3 or TRBV12-4 to TRBJ1-1, with D possibly being TRBD1 (6 bases). Trimming stripped 8 bases from V and 4 bases from J, with 14 bases between. The CDR3 totals 13 residues. DNA of the CDR3: TGTGCCAGCGGATCCCAGGGGATCACTGAAGCTTTCTTT. It codes for CASGSQGITEAFF.

This clonotype was seen a handful of times. The chain is built from TRBV19 and TRBJ1-1; D remains unclear. The CDR3 loop spans 15 amino acids. Germline V gene lookup returns CDR1 LNHDA and CDR2 SQIVND (reference sequence). V was clipped by 3 bases and J by 4 bases, with 15 bases between them. The CDR3 reads CASSIRVDVRTEAFF. In DNA, the CDR3 is TGTGCCAGTAGTATTAGGGTCGACGTGCGCACTGAAGCTTTCTTT.

The chain employs TRBV2 and TRBJ2-2; unclear D gene. Germline values: CDR1 SNHLY, CDR2 FYNNEI. The CDR3 totals 15 residues. Deletions cut 9 bases from V and 6 bases from J, with 20 bases between. CDR3 sequence reads: CASRFLSDPSGELFF. CDR3 in DNA: TGTGCCAGTAGGTTCTTGTCCGACCCGTCCGGGGAGCTGTTTTTT.

This clonotype has at least ten counts. The chain is built from TRBV18 and TRBJ1-1; D gene uncertain. There are 12 residues in the CDR3. Trimming cost V 9 bases and J 0 bases, with 8 bases left between them. Germline V gives CDR1 KGHSH, CDR2 LQKENI. DNA of the CDR3: TGTGCCAGTAAGGAGCTGAACACTGAAGCTTTCTTT. It specifies CASKELNTEAFF. The variable domain in full, with the rest retrieved from reference TRBV18 and TRBJ1-1, is NAGVMQNPRHLVRRRGQEARLRCSPMKGHSHVYWYRQLPEEGLKFMVYLQKENIIDESGMPKERFSAEFPKEGPSILRIQQVVRGDSAAYFCASKELNTEAFFGQGTRLTVV.

In nucleotides, the CDR3 is TGTGCCAGCAGTAAAACAGGGTTTCGGGAGCTGTTTTTT. This translates into CASSKTGFRELFF. This chain uses TRBV14 with TRBJ2-2; a weak D match, TRBD1 (6 bases). This CDR3 region has 13 residues. V was clipped by 6 bases and J by 9 bases, with 14 bases between them. Germline lookup yields CDR1 SGHDN and CDR2 FVKESK.

The CDR3 DNA sequence: TGTGCCAGCAGTTACTCGGAATTAAATCAGCCCCAGCATTTT. Translating it yields CASSYSELNQPQHF. V and J are TRBV6-5 and TRBJ1-5; D remains ambiguous. V lost 0 bases and J lost 4, with 7 bases in between. Germline V gene data show CDR1 as MNHEY and CDR2 as SVGAGI. This CDR3 is built from 14 residues.

The chain has TRBV7-8 and TRBJ1-5; a possible D gene is TRBD1 (5 bases). Germline V CDR1 and CDR2: SGHVS, FQNEAQ. V lost 1 base to trimming and J lost 6 bases, with 16 bases between them. The CDR3 is made up of 16 amino acids. The CDR3 DNA reads as TGTGCCAGCAGCTTAGTATCCCAGGGCTCGGGTCAGCCCCAGCATTTT. It specifies CASSLVSQGSGQPQHF.

V and J are TRBV18 and TRBJ1-1; D unclear. The CDR3 has 15 amino acids. V was trimmed by 3 bases and J by 4 bases, leaving 15 bases between them. Germline CDR1 KGHSH, CDR2 LQKENI. The CDR3 region is CASSPTTSSGTEAFF. The DNA of the CDR3 is TGTGCCAGCTCACCTACCACATCCAGTGGCACTGAAGCTTTCTTT. The entire variable domain, with the rest obtained from reference TRBV18 and TRBJ1-1, is as follows: NAGVMQNPRHLVRRRGQEARLRCSPMKGHSHVYWYRQLPEEGLKFMVYLQKENIIDESGMPKERFSAEFPKEGPSILRIQQVVRGDSAAYFCASSPTTSSGTEAFFGQGTRLTVV.

The chain employs TRBV5-1 and TRBJ1-4, with D possibly TRBD1 on 5 matching bases. Germline CDR1 and CDR2: SGHRS and YFSETQ. The CDR3 covers 15 residues. The V end lost 0 bases, the J end lost 7 bases, and 13 bases lay between the germline ends. CDR3 DNA: TGCGCCAGCAGCTTGGTAGGGACTCAGGGTGAAAAACTGTTTTTT. It codes for CASSLVGTQGEKLFF.

This clonotype occurred a few times. The chain couples TRBV5-1 to TRBJ2-1; D unresolved. The CDR3 runs to 12 residues. The ends were cut back, 5 bases at V and 10 bases at J, with 13 bases in the middle. Germline V gene lookup returns CDR1 SGHRS and CDR2 YFSETQ. The CDR3: CASRESSREQFF. The CDR3 nucleotides are TGCGCCAGCAGAGAGTCGTCTAGGGAGCAGTTCTTC.

This clonotype has just a few counts. This chain links TRBV5-5 with TRBJ2-1; 7 nucleotides align to TRBD1. CDR3 length equals 17 residues. CDR1 is SGHKS, CDR2 YYEKEE, per germline (reference sequence). Trimming removed 3 bases from V and 0 bases from J; junction bases left unmatched: 9. CDR3 amino acids: CASSSRDRQSSYNEQFF. CDR3 sequence (DNA): TGTGCCAGCAGCTCACGGGACAGACAAAGCTCCTACAATGAGCAGTTCTTC.

CDR3 sequence: CASSLDADTYTGELFF. For the CDR3, the DNA is TGCGCCAGCAGCTTGGATGCGGACACCTATACCGGGGAGCTGTTTTTT. The rearrangement joins TRBV5-1 to TRBJ2-2; TRBD1 is a possible D gene (5 bases). Germline CDR1 reads SGHRS; CDR2 reads YFSETQ. The germline V and J ends were trimmed by 0 bases and 5 bases, with 14 bases remaining between them. The CDR3 runs 16 residues.